This is a list of T cell receptor beta chains from one sample in a study of control samples from healthy donors and cancer patients. Repertoires were generated with immunoSEQ multiplex PCR, while TCRdb's copy carries only in-frame clones and drops some. The table includes about 18,000 clones, roughly 84% detected once. The material sequenced was PBMCs. All receptors derive from a woman aged 70-85 years with colorectal cancer. Both conserved end residues are trimmed from each CDR3. Each record gives: CDR3 protein, J gene, V gene.

CDR3 protein: ASSLYRGYEQY
J gene: TRBJ2-7
V gene: TRBV12-3/TRBV12-4

CDR3 protein: AWSGGGTEAF
J gene: TRBJ1-1
V gene: TRBV30

CDR3 protein: ASSQVGTYSYEQY
J gene: TRBJ2-7
V gene: TRBV4-1

CDR3 protein: ASKRLAGGELF
J gene: TRBJ2-2
V gene: TRBV6-5

CDR3 protein: ASSLGSGLGGYEQY
J gene: TRBJ2-7
V gene: TRBV11-2

CDR3 protein: ASSPGQGPWNTEAF
J gene: TRBJ1-1
V gene: TRBV7-6

CDR3 protein: ASSQELAGSYEQY
J gene: TRBJ2-7
V gene: TRBV4-1

CDR3 protein: ASSPGLAGDGTQY
J gene: TRBJ2-3
V gene: TRBV4-3

CDR3 protein: ASSSRTSGVRNEQF
J gene: TRBJ2-1
V gene: TRBV9

CDR3 protein: SASKQVFYNEQF
J gene: TRBJ2-1
V gene: TRBV20-1

CDR3 protein: ASSQWTGAFADTGELF
J gene: TRBJ2-2
V gene: TRBV3-1/TRBV3-2

CDR3 protein: ASSIAGRRGEQF
J gene: TRBJ2-1
V gene: TRBV19

CDR3 protein: AINTQGAGNTIY
J gene: TRBJ1-3
V gene: TRBV10-3

CDR3 protein: ASSQEWGAPYTQY
J gene: TRBJ2-3
V gene: TRBV4-1

CDR3 protein: ASSLLGAQY
J gene: TRBJ2-5
V gene: TRBV7-8

CDR3 protein: ASSPNQQGAGGELF
J gene: TRBJ2-2
V gene: TRBV7-3

CDR3 protein: ASSPPGNYEQY
J gene: TRBJ2-7
V gene: TRBV18

CDR3 protein: ASSQDPRGGYGYT
J gene: TRBJ1-2
V gene: TRBV3-1/TRBV3-2

CDR3 protein: ASSSGLAGSYEQY
J gene: TRBJ2-7
V gene: TRBV11-2

CDR3 protein: ASSQDPHSQDEQF
J gene: TRBJ2-1
V gene: TRBV4-2

CDR3 protein: ASTRGRGTEAF
J gene: TRBJ1-1
V gene: TRBV2

CDR3 protein: ASSPDRVGQETQY
J gene: TRBJ2-5
V gene: TRBV5-1

CDR3 protein: ASSLLSRGIAKNIQY
J gene: TRBJ2-4
V gene: TRBV5-4

CDR3 protein: ASSPRQKTNEKLF
J gene: TRBJ1-4
V gene: TRBV9

CDR3 protein: ASSAQYRLRGNTIY
J gene: TRBJ1-3
V gene: TRBV9

CDR3 protein: ASRARDREPQH
J gene: TRBJ1-5
V gene: TRBV2

CDR3 protein: ASSLAGGDTQY
J gene: TRBJ2-3
V gene: TRBV7-9

CDR3 protein: ASSPTRSSYNEQF
J gene: TRBJ2-1
V gene: TRBV4-3

CDR3 protein: ATSGGPGYGYT
J gene: TRBJ1-2
V gene: TRBV24-1

CDR3 protein: ASGLVGGGIYEQY
J gene: TRBJ2-7
V gene: TRBV12-5

CDR3 protein: AISVFSRDRGSDTQY
J gene: TRBJ2-3
V gene: TRBV10-3

CDR3 protein: ASSPGMGNYGYT
J gene: TRBJ1-2
V gene: TRBV18

CDR3 protein: ASSLEGLAGGETQY
J gene: TRBJ2-5
V gene: TRBV5-1

CDR3 protein: ASSLPTGINEQF
J gene: TRBJ2-1
V gene: TRBV7-9

CDR3 protein: ASSQWTGGTEAF
J gene: TRBJ1-1
V gene: TRBV4-2

CDR3 protein: ASSTHRVITYEQY
J gene: TRBJ2-7
V gene: TRBV27

CDR3 protein: ASSPEEDRVFYEQY
J gene: TRBJ2-7
V gene: TRBV19

CDR3 protein: ASSLGQETTDTQY
J gene: TRBJ2-3
V gene: TRBV13

CDR3 protein: ASSDFGDNQPQH
J gene: TRBJ1-5
V gene: TRBV10-2

CDR3 protein: ASSLDGGFTDTQY
J gene: TRBJ2-3
V gene: TRBV13

CDR3 protein: ASSLGIPVTGNTIY
J gene: TRBJ1-3
V gene: TRBV7-2

CDR3 protein: ASSLARQGPETQY
J gene: TRBJ2-5
V gene: TRBV7-2

CDR3 protein: ASSPGENSPLH
J gene: TRBJ1-6
V gene: TRBV7-9

CDR3 protein: ASSLGVAVVTDTQY
J gene: TRBJ2-3
V gene: TRBV5-8

CDR3 protein: ASSLVFQQGTNEKLF
J gene: TRBJ1-4
V gene: TRBV5-5

CDR3 protein: ASSQDRGRNQPQH
J gene: TRBJ1-5
V gene: TRBV4-1

CDR3 protein: ASSEASGGRQPQH
J gene: TRBJ1-5
V gene: TRBV6-1

CDR3 protein: ASSLGRLTGTAGANVLT
J gene: TRBJ2-6
V gene: TRBV5-1